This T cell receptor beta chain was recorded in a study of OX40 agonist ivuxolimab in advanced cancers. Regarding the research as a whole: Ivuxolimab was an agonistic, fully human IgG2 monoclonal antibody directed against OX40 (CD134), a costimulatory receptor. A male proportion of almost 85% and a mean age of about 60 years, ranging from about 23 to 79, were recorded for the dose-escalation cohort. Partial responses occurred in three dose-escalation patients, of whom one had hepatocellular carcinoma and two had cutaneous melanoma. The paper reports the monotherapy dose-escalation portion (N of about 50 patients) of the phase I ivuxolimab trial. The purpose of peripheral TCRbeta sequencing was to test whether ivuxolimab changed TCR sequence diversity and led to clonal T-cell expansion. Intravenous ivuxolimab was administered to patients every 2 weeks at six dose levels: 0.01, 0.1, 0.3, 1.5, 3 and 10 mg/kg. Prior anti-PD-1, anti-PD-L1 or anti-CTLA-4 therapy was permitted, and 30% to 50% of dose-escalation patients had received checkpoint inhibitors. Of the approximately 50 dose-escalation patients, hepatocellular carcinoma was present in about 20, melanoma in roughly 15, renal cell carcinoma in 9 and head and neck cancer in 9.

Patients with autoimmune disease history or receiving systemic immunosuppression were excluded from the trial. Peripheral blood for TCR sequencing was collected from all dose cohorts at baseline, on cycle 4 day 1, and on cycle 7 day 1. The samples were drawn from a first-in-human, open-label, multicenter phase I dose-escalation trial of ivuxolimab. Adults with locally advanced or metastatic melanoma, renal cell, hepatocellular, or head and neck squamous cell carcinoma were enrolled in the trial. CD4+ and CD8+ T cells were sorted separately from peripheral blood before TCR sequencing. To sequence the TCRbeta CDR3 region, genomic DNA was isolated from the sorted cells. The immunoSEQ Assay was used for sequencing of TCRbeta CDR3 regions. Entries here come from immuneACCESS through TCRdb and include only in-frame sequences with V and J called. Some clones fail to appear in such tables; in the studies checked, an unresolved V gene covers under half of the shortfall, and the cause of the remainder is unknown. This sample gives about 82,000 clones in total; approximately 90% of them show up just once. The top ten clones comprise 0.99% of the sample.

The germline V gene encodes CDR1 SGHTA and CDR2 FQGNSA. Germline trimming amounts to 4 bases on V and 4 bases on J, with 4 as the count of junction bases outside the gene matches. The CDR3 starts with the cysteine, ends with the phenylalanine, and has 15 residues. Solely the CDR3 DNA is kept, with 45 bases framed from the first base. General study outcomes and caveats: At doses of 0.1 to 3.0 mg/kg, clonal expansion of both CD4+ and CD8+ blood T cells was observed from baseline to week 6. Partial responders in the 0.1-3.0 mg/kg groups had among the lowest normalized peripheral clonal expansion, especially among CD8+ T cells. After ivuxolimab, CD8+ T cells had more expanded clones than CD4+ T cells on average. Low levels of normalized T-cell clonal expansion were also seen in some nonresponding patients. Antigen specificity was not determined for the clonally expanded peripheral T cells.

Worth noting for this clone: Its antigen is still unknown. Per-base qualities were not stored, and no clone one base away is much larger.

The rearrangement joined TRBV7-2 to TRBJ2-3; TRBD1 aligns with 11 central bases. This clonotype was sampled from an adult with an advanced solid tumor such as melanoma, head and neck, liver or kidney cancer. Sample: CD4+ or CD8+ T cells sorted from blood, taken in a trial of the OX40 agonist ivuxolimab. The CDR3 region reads CASSSRTGGADTQYF. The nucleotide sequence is TGTGCCAGCAGCTCGCGGACAGGGGGCGCAGATACGCAGTATTTT.